This TCR beta chain derives from a study of molecular identifiers for immune sequencing clone quantification. Broader study findings: Clones that had above 20 RNA copies took up over 99% of effector molecules but under 1% in naive cells.

Per germline, CDR1 SGHAT and CDR2 FQNNGV. The CDR3 runs to 15 residues. The trim removed 2 bases at V and 6 bases at J, leaving 9 bases unmatched. This clonotype appeared once. Antigen: not known. Being one base from a much bigger clone, this may be a read error. Using its own MiXCR run on the PCR reads, TCRdb lists one record per CDR3 protein. The sample records 20,000 to 30,000 distinct CDR3 sequences, approximately 17% being singletons. The chain combines TRBV11-2 with TRBJ2-7; 8 bases map to TRBD2. The sequencing sample was made of naive CD8+ T cells from blood, with Jurkat cell RNA spiked in. The sample's subset: FACS-sorted CD8+CD4-CCR7+CD45RA+ naive T cells. This receptor was taken from a human donor in good health. Some libraries in this study had Jurkat cell RNA spiked in. CDR3 amino acids: CASSLLGGGPCEQYF. CDR3 in DNA: TGTGCCAGCAGCTTATTGGGCGGGGGGCCCTGCGAGCAGTACTTC.